This section outlines one T cell receptor beta chain sequence together with its context. Germline V CDR1 and CDR2: MNHNS, SASEGT. This CDR3 has 13 residues. After removal of 3 bases from V and 4 bases from J, the junction contained 0 bases not matched to a gene. This record belongs to a study of blood T cell repertoires in COVID-19. This table comes from immunoSEQ multiplex PCR, and its TCRdb copy is limited to in-frame clones, with some not included. The sample contains about 220,000 clones, roughly 80% of which appear only once. The clonotype was recovered from a human donor in a cohort sampled during active COVID-19. The chain is built from TRBV6-1 and TRBJ1-2, with 9 nucleotides matching TRBD1. Sequenced material: peripheral blood. Here the CDR3 DNA reads TGTGCCAGCAGTGAGACAGGGGGCTATGGCTACACCTTC. It specifies CASSETGGYGYTF.